This entry concerns a single T cell receptor beta chain. This record belongs to a study of blood T cell repertoires in COVID-19. The wider study: The United States, Italy and Spain were the sources of the acute and convalescent COVID-19 samples. PBMCs, B-cell-depleted T cells, or T cells were the source of the cDNA or gDNA that made up the material.

The germline V gene encodes CDR1 MGHRA and CDR2 YSYEKL. The V and J ends lost 1 base and 6 bases, in that order; junction bases with no gene match: 5. This CDR3 has 15 residues. The method was immunoSEQ multiplex PCR; TCRdb's version includes in-frame clones alone and lacks a portion of them. The repertoire holds about 180,000 clones, 80% to 90% seen once, with under 2% in the top ten. This clonotype was sampled from a man aged 18-30 years who had recovered from COVID-19. The specimen sequenced was peripheral blood. The gene calls are TRBV4-1 and TRBJ2-2; 7 bases fit TRBD2. CDR3 region: CASSQGVSGAGELFF. The CDR3 DNA reads as TGCGCCAGCAGCCAAGGGGTGAGCGGGGCCGGGGAGCTGTTTTTT.